This is a list of T cell receptor beta chains from one sample in a study of siplizumab effects on memory and regulatory T cells. TCRdb keeps only in-frame clones here, not all; method: immunoSEQ multiplex PCR. The repertoire holds approximately 16,000 clones, with 40% to 45% as singletons. The antigens of these receptors remain unknown. Sequences were obtained from CFSE-low (dividing) CD4+ T cells sorted from an allogeneic mixed lymphocyte reaction. The receptors come from a human donor in good health; the cells came from an allogeneic mixed lymphocyte reaction. Some clones in this sample may be carry-over from other donors' samples. Both conserved end residues are part of each CDR3. The D gene is left open where the match is weak. Rows may omit the clone size; those that give it use once, few, many or a size class.

clone_size,v_call,d_call,j_call,cdr3_aa,cdr3_nt
few,TRBV12-5,TRBD1,TRBJ2-7,CASGSGPGQNFSSYEQYF,TGTGCTAGTGGTTCTGGTCCGGGACAGAACTTTAGCTCCTACGAGCAGTACTTC
-,TRBV7-8,-,TRBJ2-7,CASSLEAESSYEQYF,TGTGCCAGCAGCTTAGAGGCGGAGAGCTCCTACGAGCAGTACTTC
few,TRBV30,-,TRBJ1-2,CAWSVRQALWYGYTF,TGTGCCTGGAGTGTACGACAGGCCCTCTGGTATGGCTACACCTTC
few,TRBV6-5,TRBD1,TRBJ1-2,CASSYTGDLYGYTF,TGTGCCAGCAGTTACACAGGGGACCTCTATGGCTACACCTTC
-,TRBV7-9,TRBD2,TRBJ2-7,CASSRSGTTLGEQYF,TGTGCCAGCAGCCGATCCGGGACTACCTTGGGCGAGCAGTACTTC
few,TRBV5-4,-,TRBJ2-6,CASSFAGANVLTF,TGTGCCAGCAGCTTTGCTGGGGCCAACGTCCTGACTTTC
few,TRBV18,-,TRBJ2-3,CASSPRAQFADTQYF,TGTGCCAGCTCACCACGCGCCCAATTCGCAGATACGCAGTATTTT
few,TRBV27,-,TRBJ1-3,CASSSPAQSGNTIYF,TGTGCCAGCAGTTCACCTGCTCAATCTGGAAACACCATATATTTT
-,TRBV15,-,TRBJ1-2,CATSREDSRIYGYTF,TGTGCCACCAGCAGAGAGGACTCTCGAATCTATGGCTACACCTTC
few,TRBV6-6,TRBD2,TRBJ2-7,CASTPSGRFYEQYF,TGTGCCAGCACTCCTAGCGGGAGATTCTACGAGCAGTACTTC
-,TRBV6-6,-,TRBJ2-5,CASTAVTQETQYF,TGTGCCAGCACGGCAGTAACCCAAGAGACCCAGTACTTC
medium-sized,TRBV19,-,TRBJ2-7,CASSGDTLRSGEQYF,TGTGCCAGTAGTGGGGACACTCTACGAAGTGGAGAGCAGTACTTC
-,TRBV7-9,TRBD1,TRBJ2-7,CASSLTGGTYEQYF,TGTGCCAGCAGCTTAACAGGGGGGACCTACGAGCAGTACTTC
-,TRBV5-1,-,TRBJ2-7,CASSLAPPLFWAGTRYEQYF,TGCGCCAGCAGCTTGGCTCCCCCTCTTTTTTGGGCGGGGACCCGCTACGAGCAGTACTTC
-,TRBV14,-,TRBJ2-5,CASSQVTGETQYF,TGTGCCAGCAGCCAAGTCACGGGGGAGACCCAGTACTTC
-,TRBV27,TRBD2,TRBJ2-1,CASTWGTSGSNEQFF,TGTGCCAGCACCTGGGGGACTAGCGGGTCAAATGAGCAGTTCTTC
-,TRBV27,TRBD2,TRBJ2-1,CASSPWASGLYNEQFF,TGTGCCAGCAGTCCGTGGGCTAGCGGGCTCTACAATGAGCAGTTCTTC
few,TRBV19,-,TRBJ2-6,CASSLGGRGSSGANVLTF,TGTGCCAGTAGTCTAGGAGGACGGGGAAGCTCTGGGGCCAACGTCCTGACTTTC
medium-sized,TRBV11-1,-,TRBJ2-7,CASSRKRVGTSTPYEQYF,TGTGCCAGCAGTCGGAAACGGGTGGGGACATCTACCCCCTACGAGCAGTACTTC
-,TRBV7-9,-,TRBJ1-4,CASGFGNEKLFF,TGTGCCAGCGGATTCGGGAATGAAAAACTGTTTTTT
medium-sized,TRBV28,TRBD1,TRBJ2-4,CASRISGQGSRLQYF,TGTGCCAGCAGAATCTCAGGACAGGGCTCTAGACTTCAGTACTTC
-,TRBV4-2,-,TRBJ2-3,CASSPRLSSGDTQYF,TGTGCCAGCAGCCCAAGACTAAGTTCCGGGGATACGCAGTATTTT
few,TRBV11-2,-,TRBJ2-5,CASSRRGSAFRETQYF,TGTGCCAGCAGCCGAAGGGGTAGCGCCTTCCGAGAGACCCAGTACTTC
-,TRBV6-5,-,TRBJ1-2,CASSYSRGNYGYTF,TGTGCCAGCAGTTACTCGAGGGGAAATTATGGCTACACCTTC
-,TRBV30,-,TRBJ1-1,CAWGEIVTEAFF,TGTGCCTGGGGCGAGATCGTCACTGAAGCTTTCTTT
-,TRBV19,-,TRBJ2-5,CASSQPGIKQETQYF,TGTGCCAGTAGTCAACCAGGAATCAAACAAGAGACCCAGTACTTC
-,TRBV7-9,-,TRBJ1-2,CASELGGLNYGYTF,TGTGCCAGCGAGTTGGGCGGGCTCAACTATGGCTACACCTTC
-,TRBV5-4,TRBD1,TRBJ1-2,CASSLEGQGFRGYTF,TGTGCCAGCAGCTTGGAGGGACAGGGATTCCGTGGCTACACCTTC
-,TRBV18,-,TRBJ1-2,CASSPPKGSLGYGYTF,TGTGCCAGCTCACCACCGAAGGGATCATTAGGATATGGCTACACCTTC
-,TRBV11-1,-,TRBJ2-6,CASSHPLGPSGANVLTF,TGTGCCAGCAGTCACCCTCTGGGCCCCTCTGGGGCCAACGTCCTGACTTTC
few,TRBV7-3,TRBD2,TRBJ2-1,CASSYAAGANEQFF,TGTGCCAGCAGCTATGCGGCGGGAGCCAATGAGCAGTTCTTC
once,TRBV9,-,TRBJ2-3,CASSVVGFAGRASDTQYF,TGTGCCAGCAGCGTAGTGGGATTCGCGGGAAGGGCATCAGATACGCAGTATTTT
-,TRBV6-6,TRBD1,TRBJ2-2,CASSYRGLTGELFF,TGTGCCAGCAGTTACAGGGGGCTCACCGGGGAGCTGTTTTTT
-,TRBV7-9,-,TRBJ2-3,CASTRTDTQYF,TGTGCCAGCACCCGCACAGATACGCAGTATTTT
few,TRBV7-9,-,TRBJ1-1,CASSSSGKGTEAFF,TGTGCCAGCAGCTCATCGGGAAAAGGCACTGAAGCTTTCTTT
few,TRBV10-2,-,TRBJ2-1,CASVGFTYNEQFF,TGCGCCAGCGTGGGATTCACCTACAATGAGCAGTTCTTC
-,TRBV7-2,-,TRBJ2-2,CASSLSLRANTGELFF,TGTGCCAGCAGCTTAAGCCTGCGGGCCAACACCGGGGAGCTGTTTTTT
-,TRBV6-1,TRBD1,TRBJ1-2,CAIRSVTGDHGYTF,TGTGCCATCAGATCCGTAACAGGGGACCATGGCTACACCTTC
medium-sized,TRBV29-1,-,TRBJ2-3,CSVESDRRTQYF,TGCAGCGTTGAATCTGACAGGAGGACGCAGTATTTT
medium-sized,TRBV7-7,TRBD1,TRBJ2-5,CASSLDRQGETQYF,TGTGCTAGCAGCTTAGACAGACAGGGAGAGACCCAGTACTTC
-,TRBV19,-,TRBJ1-6,CASRSPGELNSYNSPLHF,TGTGCCAGTAGGAGCCCTGGAGAATTAAACTCCTATAATTCACCCCTCCACTTT
few,TRBV6-1,-,TRBJ1-1,CASSPAPNTEAFF,TGTGCCAGCAGTCCCGCTCCGAACACTGAAGCTTTCTTT
many,TRBV4-1,-,TRBJ1-1,CASSQGQEQGKAFF,TGCGCCAGCAGCCAAGGTCAGGAACAGGGAAAAGCTTTCTTT
-,TRBV19,-,TRBJ1-5,CASGEGGYSNQPQHF,TGTGCCAGTGGAGAGGGAGGCTATAGCAATCAGCCCCAGCATTTT
-,TRBV7-9,TRBD2,TRBJ2-1,CASSLEGLAGGGDNEQFF,TGTGCCAGCAGCTTAGAAGGCCTAGCGGGAGGGGGGGACAATGAGCAGTTCTTC
-,TRBV2,TRBD2,TRBJ2-7,CASRASGGTYEQYF,TGTGCCAGCAGAGCTAGCGGGGGGACCTACGAGCAGTACTTC
-,TRBV5-4,-,TRBJ1-4,CASSPGAGRSNEKLFF,TGTGCCAGCAGCCCGGGGGCCGGAAGATCTAATGAAAAACTGTTTTTT
once,TRBV18,-,TRBJ1-2,CASSPSIDLVGVRGYTF,TGTGCCAGCTCACCCTCCATAGACCTAGTCGGGGTTCGTGGCTACACCTTC
-,TRBV2,-,TRBJ1-2,CASSEGLSYGYGYTF,TGTGCCAGCAGTGAGGGACTTAGTTACGGGTATGGCTACACCTTC
-,TRBV11-2,-,TRBJ2-5,CASSFGGETQYF,TGTGCCAGCAGCTTCGGGGGAGAGACCCAGTACTTC
-,TRBV5-1,-,TRBJ1-4,CASSFDWGQLTTNEKLFF,TGCGCCAGCAGCTTCGACTGGGGGCAGCTAACAACTAATGAAAAACTGTTTTTT
-,TRBV5-5,-,TRBJ1-2,CASSLAGVDGYTF,TGTGCCAGCAGCTTGGCAGGGGTCGATGGCTACACCTTC
-,TRBV2,-,TRBJ1-2,CASSVGQNYGYTF,TGTGCCAGCAGTGTTGGGCAGAACTATGGCTACACCTTC
-,TRBV6-5,-,TRBJ1-1,CASSRGQPWGEAFF,TGTGCCAGCAGTCGGGGACAACCCTGGGGTGAAGCTTTCTTT
medium-sized,TRBV27,TRBD1,TRBJ2-5,CASSSRQGSTETQYF,TGTGCCAGCAGTTCCCGACAGGGGAGTACGGAGACCCAGTACTTC